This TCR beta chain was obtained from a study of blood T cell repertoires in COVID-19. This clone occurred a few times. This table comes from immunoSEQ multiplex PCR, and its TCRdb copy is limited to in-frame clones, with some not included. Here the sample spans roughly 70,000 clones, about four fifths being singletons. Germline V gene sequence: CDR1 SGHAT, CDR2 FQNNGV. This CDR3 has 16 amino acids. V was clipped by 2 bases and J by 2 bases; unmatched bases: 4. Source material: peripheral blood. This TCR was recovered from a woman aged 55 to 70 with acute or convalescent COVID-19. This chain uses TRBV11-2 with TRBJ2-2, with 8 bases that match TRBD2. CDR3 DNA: TGTGCCAGCAGCTTATATGCGGGGGGAAACACCGGGGAGCTGTTTTTT. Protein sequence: CASSLYAGGNTGELFF.